One sample yielded the 25 T cell receptor beta chains listed below, sequenced in a study of response to subunit inactivated influenza vaccine. TCRdb reanalysed the RT-PCR reads using MiXCR and keeps one entry per CDR3 protein. The table records approximately 490,000 distinct CDR3 sequences, about 7.2% of them present only once. The sample in question was PBMCs from blood, obtained 23 months after vaccination. The receptors were gathered from a man in his fifties or sixties who received an inactivated influenza vaccine.

Note on this clonotype: A much larger clone lies a single base off, so this may be a read error. The chain uses TRBV10-3 and TRBJ2-7, with 11 bases lining up with TRBD1. From germline, CDR1 is ENHRY and CDR2 SYGVKD. This CDR3 region has 14 residues. The CDR3 sequence: CASASRDRGYEKYF. As DNA, the CDR3 is TGTGCCAGCGCCTCCCGGGACAGGGGGTACGAGAAGTACTTC.

This clonotype was found many times. This chain uses TRBV10-3 with TRBJ1-2; perhaps TRBD1 as D (5 bases). From germline, CDR1 is ENHRY and CDR2 SYGVKD. V was cut by 2 bases and J by 6 bases, with 19 bases left in between. The CDR3 spans 16 residues. The CDR3 spells CAISERGLRKSDGYTF. Here the CDR3 DNA reads TGTGCCATCAGTGAGAGGGGACTCCGGAAGAGCGATGGCTACACCTTC.

This clonotype occurred many times. The J gene is TRBJ2-2, the V gene TRBV4-3; tentatively, D is TRBD2 (5 bases). CDR1 LGHNA and CDR2 YSLEER come from the germline V gene. V was cut by 0 bases and J by 2 bases, with 10 bases left in between. The CDR3 has 16 amino acids. CDR3 in DNA: TGCGCCAGCAGCCAAGAAGCAGCGGATAACACCGGGGAGCTGTTTTTT. Protein: CASSQEAADNTGELFF.

This clonotype was picked up many times. The chain links TRBV12-3 or TRBV12-4 to TRBJ2-7; 9 positions agree with TRBD1. Losses at the gene ends were 7 bases for V and 0 bases for J; bases not matched to a gene: 10. This CDR3 has 16 amino acids. Here the CDR3 reads CASTMSLTGGSYEQYF. For the CDR3, the DNA is TGTGCCAGCACCATGTCCCTGACAGGGGGCTCCTACGAGCAGTACTTC.

The chain joins TRBV7-9 to TRBJ2-7; a possible D gene is TRBD1 (6 bases). CDR1 is SEHNR, CDR2 FQNEAQ, per germline (reference sequence). The CDR3 spans 13 residues. V was trimmed by 0 bases and J by 6 bases, leaving 9 bases between them. The CDR3 DNA sequence: TGTGCCAGCAGCTTAGCTGGACAGCCCGAGCAGTACTTC. This encodes CASSLAGQPEQYF.

This clonotype was seen ten or more times. The chain carries TRBV7-9 and TRBJ2-7; 11 nucleotides line up with TRBD2. The CDR3 covers 14 residues. CDR1 is SEHNR and CDR2 is FQNEAQ in the germline V gene (reference sequence). V shed 5 bases and J 2 bases; nucleotides not matched to a gene: 2. CDR3 DNA: TGTGCCAGCAGCAGTAGCGGGGGGGCCTACGAGCAGTACTTC. Translated, it gives CASSSSGGAYEQYF.

This clonotype was recorded many times. The chain employs TRBV14 and TRBJ2-1; 10 bases align to TRBD2. V was clipped by 4 bases and J by 2 bases; unmatched bases: 5. Per germline, CDR1 SGHDN and CDR2 FVKESK. CDR3 length: 16 residues. CDR3 DNA sequence: TGTGCCAGCAGCCCCCTCGGACTAGCGGCCTACAATGAGCAGTTCTTC. It is translated as CASSPLGLAAYNEQFF.

This clonotype was picked up many times. The junction shows a germline mismatch at one end, possibly a read error. This chain uses TRBV5-1 with TRBJ1-4, with TRBD1 as a possible D gene (5 bases). This CDR3 is built from 15 residues. Germline-derived CDR1 and CDR2 are SGHRS and YFSETQ. CDR3: CASSLGGSTNEKLFF. DNA of the CDR3: TGTGCCAGCAGCTTGGGGGGTTCAACTAATGAAAAACTGTTTTTT.

This chain joins TRBV6-6 and TRBJ1-2; perhaps TRBD1 as D (5 bases). The germline V and J ends were trimmed by 4 bases and 8 bases, with 14 bases remaining between them. The CDR3 extends over 13 amino acids. Germline CDR1 reads MNHNY; CDR2 reads SVGAGI (reference sequence). The CDR3 region is CASSFDSRRGYTF. CDR3 sequence (DNA): TGTGCCAGCAGTTTCGACAGTCGGAGGGGCTACACCTTC.

Details on this clonotype: This may come from a read error, since a much larger clone is one base off. The gene calls are TRBV28 and TRBJ2-7; 10 bases map to TRBD2. The CDR3 is 14 residues long. CDR1 is MDHEN, CDR2 SYDVKM, per germline. With 2 bases clipped from V and 8 bases from J, the junction kept 6 bases outside the gene matches. CDR3 residues: CASSLPSGSKQQYF. For the CDR3, the DNA is TGTGCCAGCAGTTTACCTAGCGGGAGCAAGCAGCAGTACTTC.

This clonotype has at least ten counts. The chain employs TRBV20-1 and TRBJ2-7; possibly TRBD1 for D (7 bases). The length of the CDR3 is 14 residues. The germline V gene has CDR1 DFQATT and CDR2 SNEGSKA (reference sequence). V shed 6 bases and J shed 6 bases, with 21 bases lying between them. CDR3 DNA sequence: TGCAGTGCGGAAACAGGGGACTCCCCCTTCGAGCAGTACTTC. Translated: CSAETGDSPFEQYF.

This clonotype was seen a handful of times. The J gene is TRBJ2-7, the V gene TRBV29-1; the match to TRBD2 covers 7 bases. The CDR3 runs to 14 residues. V shed 3 bases and J 6 bases; nucleotides not matched to a gene: 11. CDR1 and CDR2 from the germline V gene are SQVTM and ANQGSEA. The CDR3: CSVDPKGRGSEQYF. The CDR3 nucleotides are TGCAGCGTTGACCCAAAGGGGCGGGGGAGCGAGCAGTACTTC.

The rearrangement joins TRBV7-2 to TRBJ1-5; D may be TRBD1 (6 bases). Germline V gene lookup returns CDR1 SGHTA and CDR2 FQGNSA. The CDR3 is made up of 16 amino acids. Trimming left V 1 base short and J 3 bases short, with 13 bases between. CDR3 sequence reads: CASSLERGAFNQPQHF. Written as DNA, the CDR3 is TGTGCCAGCAGCTTAGAAAGGGGGGCCTTCAATCAGCCCCAGCATTTT.

This clonotype was seen ten or more times. CDR3: CASSLLAGWNEQFF. The CDR3, as DNA: TGTGCCAGCAGTTTACTAGCGGGGTGGAATGAGCAGTTCTTC. This sequence joins TRBV12-3 or TRBV12-4 and TRBJ2-1, with 9 bases fitting TRBD2. This CDR3 contains 14 residues. The ends lost 2 bases at V and 7 bases at J; junction bases unmatched: 3.

The V gene is TRBV9, the J gene TRBJ1-2; a weak D match, TRBD1 (5 bases). The CDR3 length is 15 residues. CDR1 and CDR2 (germline): SGDLS, YYNGEE. V was pared by 4 bases and J by 3 bases, with 16 bases between. CDR3 in DNA: TGTGCCAGCAGCTCAGGGATACAGGCCCACTATGGCTACACCTTC. Amino acids: CASSSGIQAHYGYTF.

The gene calls are TRBV3-1 and TRBJ2-2; D is ambiguous. Trimming cost V 1 base and J 3 bases, with 6 bases left between them. Germline-derived CDR1 and CDR2 are LGHDT and YNNKEL (reference sequence). The CDR3 extends over 14 amino acids. DNA of the CDR3: TGTGCCAGCAGCCAAGTTACTCACACCGGGGAGCTGTTTTTT. Encoded protein: CASSQVTHTGELFF. Complete variable domain (other parts from reference TRBV3-1 and TRBJ2-2): DTAVSQTPKYLVTQMGNDKSIKCEQNLGHDTMYWYKQDSKKFLKIMFSYNNKELIINETVPNRFSPKSPDKAHLNLHINSLELGDSAVYFCASSQVTHTGELFFGEGSRLTVL.

This clonotype occurred a few times. The V and J genes are TRBV12-3 or TRBV12-4 and TRBJ1-1; D remains unclear. V gave up 4 bases and J gave up 7 bases, with 7 bases separating them. CDR3 length: 11 residues. CDR3 bases: TGTGCCAGCAGTTCCGGATATGAAGCTTTCTTT. The encoded protein is CASSSGYEAFF.

This clonotype turned up a few times. The genes are TRBV7-2 and TRBJ2-7, with D perhaps matching TRBD1 (6 bases). V dropped 5 bases and J dropped 3 bases, with 17 bases sitting between them. The CDR3 runs to 15 residues. CDR1 is SGHTA, CDR2 FQGNSA, per germline. CDR3 in amino acids: CASSTRQASNYEQYF. The CDR3 DNA sequence: TGTGCCAGCAGCACCAGACAGGCGTCTAACTACGAGCAGTACTTC.

This clonotype turned up a few times. The rearrangement uses TRBV29-1 and TRBJ2-4; no clear D gene. This CDR3 comprises 13 residues. V was shortened by 6 bases and J by 7 bases, with 16 bases between the two germline ends. Germline CDR1 and CDR2: SQVTM and ANQGSEA. This CDR3 is CSVWVGSGNIQYF. The CDR3 nucleotides read TGCAGCGTGTGGGTTGGTAGTGGTAACATTCAGTACTTC.

At least ten counts were recorded for this clonotype. The chain carries TRBV20-1 and TRBJ2-1; D may be TRBD2 (6 bases). CDR1 is DFQATT and CDR2 is SNEGSKA in the germline V gene (reference sequence). Trimming removed 0 bases from V and 7 bases from J, with 16 bases in between. CDR3 size: 15 residues. The CDR3 region has the DNA TGCAGTGCTAGAGACGGGAGCCAAAGGACAAATGAGCAGTTCTTC. This translates into CSARDGSQRTNEQFF.

This clonotype was detected ten times or more. V is TRBV28 and J is TRBJ2-7; maybe TRBD1 (6 bases). CDR1 is MDHEN, CDR2 SYDVKM, per germline. The CDR3 consists of 14 residues. Trimming removed 3 bases at V and 5 bases at J, with 14 bases between. The DNA of the CDR3 is TGTGCCAGCAGTTTTGCTACAGGGACCCACGAGCAGTACTTC. This gives the protein CASSFATGTHEQYF.

The CDR3 coding sequence is TGTGCCAGCAGCCAGATGGGACAGCAAGAGACCCAGTACTTC. Translating gives CASSQMGQQETQYF. The chain couples TRBV3-1 to TRBJ2-5, with 7 bases fitting TRBD1. Trimming removed 3 bases from V and 2 bases from J; junction bases left unmatched: 3. Germline V gives CDR1 LGHDT, CDR2 YNNKEL (reference sequence). The CDR3 loop spans 14 amino acids.

This clonotype was recorded a few times. This chain uses TRBV5-1 with TRBJ1-2; TRBD1 agrees at 7 bases. V was pared by 0 bases and J by 4 bases, with 6 bases of the junction left unmatched. This CDR3 is 15 amino acids long. Germline V gene lookup returns CDR1 SGHRS and CDR2 YFSETQ. In DNA, the CDR3 is TGCGCCAGCAGCTTGGAACAGGGGAAACGCTATGGCTACACCTTC. As protein: CASSLEQGKRYGYTF.

This clonotype was counted between two and nine times. The chain couples TRBV10-3 to TRBJ2-1, with 9 bases lining up with TRBD2. Losses at the gene ends were 7 bases for V and 3 bases for J; bases not matched to a gene: 13. This CDR3 is built from 17 residues. The V gene's germline CDR1 is ENHRY and CDR2 SYGVKD. The CDR3 here is CAITDRTGGRGYNEQFF. CDR3 sequence (DNA): TGTGCCATCACGGACCGGACGGGCGGGAGGGGCTACAATGAGCAGTTCTTC.

The V gene is TRBV10-2, the J gene TRBJ1-4; 10 bases agree with TRBD1. CDR1 and CDR2 (germline): WSHSY, SAAADI. V trimming: 6 bases; J trimming: 3 bases; junction bases outside the gene matches: 10. The CDR3 totals 17 residues. This chain's CDR3 is CASSPRDRGVPNEKLFF. CDR3 in DNA: TGCGCCAGCAGCCCCCGGGACAGGGGTGTCCCTAATGAAAAACTGTTTTTT.